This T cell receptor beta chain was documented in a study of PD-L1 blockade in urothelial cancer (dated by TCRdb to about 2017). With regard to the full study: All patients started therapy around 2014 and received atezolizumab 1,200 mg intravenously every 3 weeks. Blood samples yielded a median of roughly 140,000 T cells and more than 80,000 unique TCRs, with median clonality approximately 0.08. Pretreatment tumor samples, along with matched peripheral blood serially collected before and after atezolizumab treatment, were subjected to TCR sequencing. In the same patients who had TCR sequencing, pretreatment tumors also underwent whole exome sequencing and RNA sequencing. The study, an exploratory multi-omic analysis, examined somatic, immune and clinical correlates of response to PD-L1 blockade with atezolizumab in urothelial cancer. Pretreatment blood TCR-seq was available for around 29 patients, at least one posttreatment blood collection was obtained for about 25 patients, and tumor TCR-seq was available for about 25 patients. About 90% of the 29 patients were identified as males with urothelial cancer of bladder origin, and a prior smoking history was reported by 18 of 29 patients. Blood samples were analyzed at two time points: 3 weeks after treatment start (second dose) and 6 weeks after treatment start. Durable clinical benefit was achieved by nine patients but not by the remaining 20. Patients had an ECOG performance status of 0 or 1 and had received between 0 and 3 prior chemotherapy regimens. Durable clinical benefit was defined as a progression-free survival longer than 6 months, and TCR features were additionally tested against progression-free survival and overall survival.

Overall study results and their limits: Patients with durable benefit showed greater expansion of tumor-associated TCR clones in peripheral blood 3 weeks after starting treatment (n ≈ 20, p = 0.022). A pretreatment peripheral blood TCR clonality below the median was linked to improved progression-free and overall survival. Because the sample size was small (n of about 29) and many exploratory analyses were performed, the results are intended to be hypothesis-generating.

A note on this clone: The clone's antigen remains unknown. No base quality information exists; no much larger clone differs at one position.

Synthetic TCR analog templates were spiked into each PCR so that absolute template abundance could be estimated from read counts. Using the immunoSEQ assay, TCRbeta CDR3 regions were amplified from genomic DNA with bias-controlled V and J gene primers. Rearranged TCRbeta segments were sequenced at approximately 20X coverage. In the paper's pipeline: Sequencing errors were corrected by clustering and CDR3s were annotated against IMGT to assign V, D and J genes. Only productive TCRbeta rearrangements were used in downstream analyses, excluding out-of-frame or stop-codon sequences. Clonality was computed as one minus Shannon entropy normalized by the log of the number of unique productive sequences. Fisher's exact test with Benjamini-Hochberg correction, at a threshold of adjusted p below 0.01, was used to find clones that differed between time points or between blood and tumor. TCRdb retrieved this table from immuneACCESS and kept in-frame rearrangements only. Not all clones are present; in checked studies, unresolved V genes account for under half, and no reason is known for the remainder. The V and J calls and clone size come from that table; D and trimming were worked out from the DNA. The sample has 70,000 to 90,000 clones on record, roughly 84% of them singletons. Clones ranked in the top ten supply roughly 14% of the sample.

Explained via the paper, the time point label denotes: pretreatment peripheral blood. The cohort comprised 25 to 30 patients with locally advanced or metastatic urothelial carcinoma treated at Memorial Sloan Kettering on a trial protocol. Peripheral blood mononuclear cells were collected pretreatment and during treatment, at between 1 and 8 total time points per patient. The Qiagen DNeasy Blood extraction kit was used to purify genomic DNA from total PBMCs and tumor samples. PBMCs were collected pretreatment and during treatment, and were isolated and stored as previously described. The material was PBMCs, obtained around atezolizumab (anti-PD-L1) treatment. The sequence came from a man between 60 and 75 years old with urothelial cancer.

The CDR3 region has the sequence CAWSVHPTNSPLHF. In nucleotide form, the sequence is TGTGCCTGGAGTGTACATCCCACTAATTCACCCCTCCACTTT. This sequence uses TRBV30 and TRBJ1-6; the D gene assignment is ambiguous. CDR1 is given as GTSNPN and CDR2 as SVGIG, both from the germline V gene (reference sequence). The CDR3, from cysteine to phenylalanine, totals 14 residues. Only the CDR3 region is kept as DNA, spanning 42 bases read in frame from base 1. V and J lose 0 bases and 6 bases, and a span of 9 bases separates them.